One and the same sample provided the 11 T cell receptor beta chains below, sequenced in a study of neurological immune-mediated disorders (dated by TCRdb to between 2017 and 2020). Library prep was done by 5' RACE. The sequencing machine was an Illumina HiSeq 2500. In TCRdb, the public reads were trimmed at Q25 with fastp and aligned with MiXCR, with productive beta chains retained. Each CDR3 protein gets just one entry, which takes the most common genes and DNA from the rows behind it. Within this sample are 55,000 to 75,000 distinct CDR3 sequences, with over 2% of them counted one time only. The leading ten clones occupy approximately 3% of the sample. Sequencing input: PBMCs. The receptor source for this set is a man in his fifties with multiple sclerosis.

The sample holds many counts of this clonotype. The rearrangement joins TRBV20-1 to TRBJ1-5, with TRBD1 matching 7 bases. The CDR3 loop spans 15 amino acids. The trim removed 6 bases at V and 2 bases at J, leaving 10 bases unmatched. The germline V gene has CDR1 DFQATT and CDR2 SNEGSKA (reference sequence). CDR3 sequence reads: CSARSRDRGNQPQHF. The CDR3 bases are TGCAGTGCCAGAAGCCGGGACAGAGGCAATCAGCCCCAGCATTTT.

This clonotype was counted at least ten times. The chain combines TRBV9 with TRBJ1-1, with D uncertain. Per the germline V gene, CDR1 is SGDLS and CDR2 is YYNGEE. Trimming pared 3 bases from V and 1 base from J, leaving 13 bases between. The CDR3 is made up of 15 amino acids. CDR3 residues: CASSAPRGGNTEAFF. The CDR3, as DNA: TGTGCCAGCAGCGCCCCCCGTGGCGGGAACACTGAAGCTTTCTTT.

This clonotype showed up many times. The chain employs TRBV29-1 and TRBJ2-5; D gene unclear. Germline V gene lookup returns CDR1 SQVTM and CDR2 ANQGSEA. V lost 1 base and J lost 5, with 11 bases in between. This CDR3 has 13 residues. CDR3 in amino acids: CSVEALPRETQYF. CDR3 nucleotide sequence: TGCAGCGTTGAAGCTTTACCTCGGGAGACCCAGTACTTC.

This clonotype was recorded many times. J is TRBJ1-2 and V is TRBV5-6; weak D call: TRBD1 (6 bases). The germline V and J ends were trimmed by 1 base and 4 bases, with 8 bases remaining between them. Germline V gene lookup returns CDR1 SGHDT and CDR2 YYEEEE. The CDR3 has 13 residues. The CDR3 DNA follows: TGTGCCAGCAGCTTGACAGGGATCTATGGCTACACCTTC. It yields the protein CASSLTGIYGYTF. Drawing the rest from reference TRBV5-6 and TRBJ1-2, the complete variable domain is DAGVTQSPTHLIKTRGQQVTLRCSPKSGHDTVSWYQQALGQGPQFIFQYYEEEERQRGNFPDRFSGHQFPNYSSELNVNALLLGDSALYLCASSLTGIYGYTFGSGTRLTVV.

This clonotype was detected ten times or more. The chain employs TRBV27 and TRBJ1-5; D is uncertain. Germline values: CDR1 MNHEY, CDR2 SMNVEV (reference sequence). Trimming took off 2 bases at V and 0 bases at J, with 20 bases between the two ends. CDR3 length: 19 residues. CDR3 residues: CASSLPRVTRHDSNQPQHF. In DNA, the CDR3 is TGTGCCAGCAGTTTACCCCGGGTCACCAGACACGATAGCAATCAGCCCCAGCATTTT.

This clonotype occurred many times. This sequence joins TRBV7-2 and TRBJ2-2; D unclear. Trimming stripped 5 bases from V and 0 bases from J, with 4 bases between. CDR3 length: 13 amino acids. CDR1 SGHTA and CDR2 FQGNSA come from the germline V gene. For the CDR3, the DNA is TGTGCCAGCAGCAGCCCGAACACCGGGGAGCTGTTTTTT. This translates into CASSSPNTGELFF.

This clonotype has ten or more counts. The chain combines TRBV20-1 with TRBJ2-3; 13 bases agree with TRBD2. This CDR3 is built from 15 residues. The V gene end was trimmed by 5 bases and the J gene end by 3 bases; junction bases not matched to a gene: 5. Germline V CDR1 and CDR2: DFQATT, SNEGSKA (reference sequence). CDR3 region: CSAGTLAGGTDTQYF. CDR3 DNA: TGCAGTGCTGGAACACTAGCGGGGGGGACAGATACGCAGTATTTT.

At least ten counts were recorded for this clonotype. The rearrangement uses TRBV18 and TRBJ2-3; a weak D match, TRBD1 (5 bases). Trimming shortened V by 3 bases and J by 0 bases, and 10 bases separated the two germline ends. The CDR3 runs 15 residues. Germline V gene data show CDR1 as KGHSH and CDR2 as LQKENI. The CDR3 nucleotides read TGTGCCAGCTCACCGCGGACACGTAGCACAGATACGCAGTATTTT. Amino acids: CASSPRTRSTDTQYF.

The sample holds many counts of this clonotype. This sequence joins TRBV25-1 and TRBJ2-3; TRBD2 might be the D (5 bases). Germline assignment: CDR1 MGHDK and CDR2 SYGVNS. This CDR3 has 13 amino acids. Trimming shortened V by 6 bases and J by 4 bases, and 11 bases separated the two germline ends. Here the CDR3 DNA reads TGTGCCAGCAGCGAACTGGAGGCAGATACGCAGTATTTT. Protein sequence: CASSELEADTQYF. Filled out from reference TRBV25-1 and TRBJ2-3, the complete variable domain reads EADIYQTPRYLVIGTGKKITLECSQTMGHDKMYWYQQDPGMELHLIHYSYGVNSTEKGDLSSESTVSRIRTEHFPLTLESARPSHTSQYLCASSELEADTQYFGPGTRLTVL.

This clonotype was counted many times. The DNA of the CDR3 is TGTGCCTCAGGGCTAGGGGGGAACACAGATACGCAGTATTTT. Translating it yields CASGLGGNTDTQYF. J is TRBJ2-3 and V is TRBV30; tentatively, D is TRBD1 or TRBD2 (6 bases each). The CDR3 is made up of 14 amino acids. Germline loops: CDR1 GTSNPN, CDR2 SVGIG (reference sequence). The V end lost 7 bases, the J end lost 2 bases, and 16 bases lay between the germline ends.

This clonotype occurred many times. The V call is TRBV10-3, the J call TRBJ1-1; no reliable D call. This CDR3 has 14 residues. Between the trimmed V and J ends, which lost 3 bases and 1 base, there was a span of 9 bases. Germline assignment: CDR1 ENHRY and CDR2 SYGVKD. The CDR3 DNA reads TGTGCCATCAGTGATATTTCTGGGAACACTGAAGCTTTCTTT. Its protein is CAISDISGNTEAFF.